The source of this T cell receptor (beta chain) is a study of persistence of HIV-infected CD4 T cells (dated by TCRdb to the early 2020s). About the investigation overall: CMV- and HIV-1 Gag-responding CD4+ T cells were isolated from ART-treated individuals so that antigen-driven clonal expansion of HIV-1-infected cells could be examined. Peripheral blood samples of up to about 200 mL were taken at multiple time points, with the exception of a couple of participants who underwent leukapheresis at a single time point. The median time participants had been on suppressive ART was less than 10 years. In the cross-participant TCR cluster analysis, eight or nine participants were included for CMV and about 7 participants were included for Gag. The clonality of all cells in each sorted population was measured by TCRbeta sequencing, and the clonality of infected cells was measured by proviral sequencing.

Results the study describes overall, beyond this receptor: TCR oligoclonality correlated with proviral oligoclonality within the same sorted populations. Significantly lower TCRbeta richness was observed in CMV- and Gag-responding cells than in anti-CD3/anti-CD28-responding cells, and higher oligoclonality was observed in CMV-responding cells than in CD3/CD28-stimulated and Gag-responding cells. Only a small number of individuals took part in the study, and only a limited range of antigens was tested. Bulk TCR analyses could not be restricted to the rare CMV-responding cells that actually carried HIV-1 proviruses. Degenerate expanded CDR3beta sequences were enriched in antigen-responding cells, suggesting convergent selection of CD4+ responses to CMV and Gag.

To note about this clone: It lacks a known antigen. The sample holds no much larger clone one base away, and base qualities are not on file.

Read against the paper, the sample's treatment or condition label means: suppressive antiretroviral therapy. Cells were stimulated with a pool of overlapping HIV-1 Gag 15-mer peptides at approximately 0.98 ug per peptide per mL. Nonresponding CD40L-negative CD69-negative CD45RO-high memory CD4+ T cells were sorted as memory populations depleted of antigen-responding cells. Participants were HIV-1-infected adults who started suppressive ART during chronic infection. For at least 4 years, participants had undetectable plasma HIV-1 RNA, below 50 copies/mL. To be included, participants needed a CD4+ T cell count above 400 cells/uL and a positive CMV serology. Before stimulation, PBMCs were isolated using density centrifugation and then depleted of CD8+ T cells. CD8-depleted PBMCs were stimulated for about 17 hours with anti-CD28/CD49d costimulation, CD40-blocking antibody and enfuvirtide to prevent new infections. Sorting was done on either a Beckman Coulter MoFlo Legacy or an XDP sorter, and propidium iodide was used to exclude dead cells. Genomic DNA was extracted with the QIAamp DNA Mini Kit for samples above one million cells, otherwise with the Quick-DNA Microprep Kit.

V was cut back by 3 bases and J by 0 bases, leaving a gap of 11 bases between them. Counted from cysteine to phenylalanine, this CDR3 has 15 amino acids. The only DNA kept is the CDR3, 45 bases in frame from the first base. The germline V gene specifies SNHLY as CDR1 and FYNNEI as CDR2. The immunoSEQ hsTCRB assay version 4 in survey mode was used to sequence TCRbeta repertoires from genomic DNA. Genomic DNA was diluted to 8 to 10 ng/uL, using up to roughly 1 ug per sample for TCRbeta sequencing. The authors' analysis ran thus. TCRbeta data analysis was done in ImmunoSeq Analyzer 3.0, and diversity was calculated on productive nucleotide rearrangements. Using the Immunarch R package, lower-bound TCR diversity was estimated with the improved Chao index and clonality was estimated with the Gini coefficient. Nucleotide rearrangements that differed but encoded the same CDR3beta amino acid sequence were counted as separate clonotypes. Differential abundance analysis found TCRbeta sequences that were significantly enriched in antigen-responding cells compared with anti-CD3/anti-CD28-activated cells. Using predicted peptide-MHC specificity as the basis, GLIPH2 grouped TCRs into clusters, both for each participant individually and for the merged data sets that combined participants. The immuneACCESS repertoire file appears here via TCRdb, limited to in-frame rearrangements. These files lack a portion of the clones; in checked studies, under half of the deficit traces to unresolved V genes, and the cause of the others is not known. That table is the source of V, J and clone size, and D and trimming were worked out from the DNA. The sample yields about 36,000 clones; over 75% were counted once. The top ten clones comprise roughly 5.9% of the sample.

In this chain, TRBV2 is recombined with TRBJ1-1; a tentative D match to TRBD1 spans 5 bases. The material was cultured CD4+ T cells from PBMCs, obtained from a patient who received antiretroviral therapy. What the cell subset or site label conveys for this sample: CD40L-CD69- CD45RO-high memory CD4 T cells not responding to Gag peptides. The receptor was derived from an adult with HIV. The donor label of this sample is uncertain. The sequenced DNA is TGTGCCAGCAGTGAGGGACGGAGCATGAACACTGAAGCTTTCTTT. Translated, this gives CASSEGRSMNTEAFF.